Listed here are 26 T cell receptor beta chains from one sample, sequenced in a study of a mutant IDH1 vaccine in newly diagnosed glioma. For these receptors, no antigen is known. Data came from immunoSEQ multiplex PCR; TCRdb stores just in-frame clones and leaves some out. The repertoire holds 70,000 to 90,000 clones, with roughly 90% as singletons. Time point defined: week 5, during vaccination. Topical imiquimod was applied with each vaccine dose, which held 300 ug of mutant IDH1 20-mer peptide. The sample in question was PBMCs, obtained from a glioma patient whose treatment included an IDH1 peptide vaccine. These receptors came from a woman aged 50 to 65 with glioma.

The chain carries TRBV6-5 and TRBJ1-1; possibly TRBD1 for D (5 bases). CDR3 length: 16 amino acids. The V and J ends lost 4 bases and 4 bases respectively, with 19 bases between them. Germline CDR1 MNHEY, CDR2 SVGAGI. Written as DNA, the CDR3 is TGTGCCAGCAGTTCTCCCTATAGAGCGGGGGGCACTGAAGCTTTCTTT. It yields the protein CASSSPYRAGGTEAFF.

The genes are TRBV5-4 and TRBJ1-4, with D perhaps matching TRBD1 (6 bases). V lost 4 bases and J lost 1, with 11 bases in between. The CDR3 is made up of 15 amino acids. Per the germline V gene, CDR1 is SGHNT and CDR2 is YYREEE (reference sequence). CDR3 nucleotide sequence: TGTGCCAGCAGCCAGACAGGCGGAACTAATGAAAAACTGTTTTTT. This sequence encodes CASSQTGGTNEKLFF.

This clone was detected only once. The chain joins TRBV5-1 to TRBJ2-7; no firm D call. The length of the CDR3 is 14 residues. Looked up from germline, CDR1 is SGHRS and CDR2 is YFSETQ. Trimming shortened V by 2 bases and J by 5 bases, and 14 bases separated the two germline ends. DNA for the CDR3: TGCGCCAGCAGCTTCCCCGGACGGGCCCACGAGCAGTACTTC. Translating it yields CASSFPGRAHEQYF.

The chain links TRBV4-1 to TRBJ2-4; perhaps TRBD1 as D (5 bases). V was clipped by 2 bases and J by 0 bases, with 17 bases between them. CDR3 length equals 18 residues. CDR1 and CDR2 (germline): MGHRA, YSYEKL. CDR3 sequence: CASSQKPSVQVAKNIQYF. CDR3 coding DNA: TGCGCCAGCAGCCAAAAGCCCTCGGTACAGGTAGCCAAAAACATTCAGTACTTC.

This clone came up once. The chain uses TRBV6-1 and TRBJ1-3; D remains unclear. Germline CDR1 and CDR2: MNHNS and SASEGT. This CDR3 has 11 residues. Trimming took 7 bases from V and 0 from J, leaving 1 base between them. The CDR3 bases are TGTGCCAGCATCTCTGGAAACACCATATATTTT. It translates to CASISGNTIYF.

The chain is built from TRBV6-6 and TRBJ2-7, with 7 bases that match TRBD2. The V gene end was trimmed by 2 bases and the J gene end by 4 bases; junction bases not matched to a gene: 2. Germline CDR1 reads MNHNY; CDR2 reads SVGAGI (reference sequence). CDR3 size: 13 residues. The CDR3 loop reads CASSYVGGYEQYF. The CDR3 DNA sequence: TGTGCCAGCAGTTACGTGGGAGGGTACGAGCAGTACTTC.

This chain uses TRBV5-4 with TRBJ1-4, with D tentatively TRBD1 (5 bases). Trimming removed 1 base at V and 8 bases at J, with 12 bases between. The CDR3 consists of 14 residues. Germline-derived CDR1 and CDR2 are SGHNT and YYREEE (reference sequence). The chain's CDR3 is CASSLRRGGEKLFF. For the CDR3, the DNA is TGTGCCAGCAGCTTGAGAAGGGGAGGGGAAAAACTGTTTTTT.

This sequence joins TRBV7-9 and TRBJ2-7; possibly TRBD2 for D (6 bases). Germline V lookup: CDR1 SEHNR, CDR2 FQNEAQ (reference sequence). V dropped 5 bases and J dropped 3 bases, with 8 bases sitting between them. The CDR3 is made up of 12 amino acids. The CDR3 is CASSGGNYEQYF. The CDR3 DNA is TGTGCCAGCAGCGGGGGGAACTACGAGCAGTACTTC. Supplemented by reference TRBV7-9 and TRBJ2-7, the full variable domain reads DTGVSQNPRHKITKRGQNVTFRCDPISEHNRLYWYRQTLGQGPEFLTYFQNEAQLEKSRLLSDRFSAERPKGSFSTLEIQRTEQGDSAMYLCASSGGNYEQYFGPGTRLTVT.

The CDR3, as DNA: TGTGCCAGCACCCCGTCGTATAATTCACCCCTCCACTTT. Translation: CASTPSYNSPLHF. The chain recombines TRBV27 with TRBJ1-6; no firm D call. CDR3 length: 13 amino acids. Trimming stripped 7 bases from V and 4 bases from J, with 8 bases between. Germline loops: CDR1 MNHEY, CDR2 SMNVEV (reference sequence).

CDR3 nucleotide sequence: TGTGCCACCAGCTTGGAAGCTGGAAACACCATATATTTT. Translated, it gives CATSLEAGNTIYF. The V gene is TRBV15, the J gene TRBJ1-3; unclear D gene. CDR1 and CDR2 (germline): LNHNV, YYDKDF (reference sequence). The V end lost 5 bases, the J end lost 2 bases, and 7 bases lay between the germline ends. This CDR3 comprises 13 residues.

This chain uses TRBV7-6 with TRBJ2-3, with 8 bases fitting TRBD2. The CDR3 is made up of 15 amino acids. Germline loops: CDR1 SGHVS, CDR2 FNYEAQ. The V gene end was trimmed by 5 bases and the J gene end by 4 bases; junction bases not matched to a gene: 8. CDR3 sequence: CASSRAGARPDTQYF. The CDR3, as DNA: TGTGCCAGCAGCAGAGCGGGAGCCCGGCCAGATACGCAGTATTTT.

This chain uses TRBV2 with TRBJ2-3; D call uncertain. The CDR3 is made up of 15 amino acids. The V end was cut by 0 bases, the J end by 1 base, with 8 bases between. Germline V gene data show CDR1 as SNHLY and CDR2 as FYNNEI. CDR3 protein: CASSEALDGTDTQYF. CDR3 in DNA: TGTGCCAGCAGTGAAGCGCTAGACGGCACAGATACGCAGTATTTT.

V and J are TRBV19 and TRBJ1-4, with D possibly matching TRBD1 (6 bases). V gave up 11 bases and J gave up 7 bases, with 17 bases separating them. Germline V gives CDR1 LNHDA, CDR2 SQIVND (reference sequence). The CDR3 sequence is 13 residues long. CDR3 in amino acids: CASSGRGVEKLFF. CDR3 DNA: TGTGCCTCGAGTGGCAGGGGTGTTGAAAAACTGTTTTTT. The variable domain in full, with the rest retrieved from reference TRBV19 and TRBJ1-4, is DGGITQSPKYLFRKEGQNVTLSCEQNLNHDAMYWYRQDPGQGLRLIYYSQIVNDFQKGDIAEGYSVSREKKESFPLTVTSAQKNPTAFYLCASSGRGVEKLFFGSGTQLSVL.

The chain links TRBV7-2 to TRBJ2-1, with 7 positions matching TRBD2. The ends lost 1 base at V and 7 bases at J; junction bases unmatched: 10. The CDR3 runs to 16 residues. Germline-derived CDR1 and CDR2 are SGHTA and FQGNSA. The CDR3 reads CASSLDAGVGRNEQFF. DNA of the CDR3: TGTGCCAGCAGCTTAGATGCGGGAGTAGGTAGGAATGAGCAGTTCTTC.

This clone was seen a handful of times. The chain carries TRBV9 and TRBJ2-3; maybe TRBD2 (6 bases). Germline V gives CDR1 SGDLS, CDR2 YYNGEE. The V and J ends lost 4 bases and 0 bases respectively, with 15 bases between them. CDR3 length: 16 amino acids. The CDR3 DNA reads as TGTGCCAGCAGCTCTAGCGTCCATGGAAGCACAGATACGCAGTATTTT. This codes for CASSSSVHGSTDTQYF.

The DNA of the CDR3 is TGTGCCAGCAGCCAAGATCCCGGACAACCCTACGTGGAGCAGTACTTC. It codes for CASSQDPGQPYVEQYF. The chain employs TRBV4-2 and TRBJ2-7, with a possible D match to TRBD1 (5 bases). The CDR3 runs to 16 residues. V was clipped by 0 bases and J by 7 bases, with 19 bases between them. Germline CDR1 and CDR2: LGHNA and YNFKEQ.

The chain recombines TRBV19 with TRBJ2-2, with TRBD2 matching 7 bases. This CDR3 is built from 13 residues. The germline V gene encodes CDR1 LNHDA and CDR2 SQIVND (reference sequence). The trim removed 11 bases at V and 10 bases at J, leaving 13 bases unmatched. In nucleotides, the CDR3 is TGTGCCGCCAAACCCCGGGGGGAAGCGGAGCTGTTTTTT. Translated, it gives CAAKPRGEAELFF.

The CDR3 loop is CASSQESLQPKLFF. The DNA of the CDR3 is TGCGCCAGCAGCCAAGAGTCCCTCCAACCAAAACTGTTTTTT. V usage is TRBV4-1 and J usage is TRBJ1-4; the D is unclear. Between the trimmed V and J ends, which lost 0 bases and 10 bases, there was a span of 12 bases. The CDR3 has 14 amino acids. The germline CDR1 and CDR2 sequences are MGHRA and YSYEKL.

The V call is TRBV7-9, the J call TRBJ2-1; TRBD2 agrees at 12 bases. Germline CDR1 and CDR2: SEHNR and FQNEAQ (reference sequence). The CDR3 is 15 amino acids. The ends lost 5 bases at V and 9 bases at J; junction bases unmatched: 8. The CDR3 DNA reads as TGTGCCAGCAGCCCTCTAGCGGGAGGGCCTAGTGAGCAGTTCTTC. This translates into CASSPLAGGPSEQFF.

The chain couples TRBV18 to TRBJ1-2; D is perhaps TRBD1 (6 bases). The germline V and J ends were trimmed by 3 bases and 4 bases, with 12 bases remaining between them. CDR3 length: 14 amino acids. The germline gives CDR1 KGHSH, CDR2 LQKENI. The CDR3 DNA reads TGTGCCAGCTCACCCGCGGACAGAGCCTATGGCTACACCTTC. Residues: CASSPADRAYGYTF.

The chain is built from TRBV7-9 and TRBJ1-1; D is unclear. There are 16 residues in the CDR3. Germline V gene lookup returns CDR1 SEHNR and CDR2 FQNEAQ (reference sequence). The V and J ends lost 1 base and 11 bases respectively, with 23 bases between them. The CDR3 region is CASSLVTKGGGEMAFF. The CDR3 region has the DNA TGTGCCAGCAGCTTAGTAACGAAAGGCGGCGGGGAGATGGCTTTCTTT.

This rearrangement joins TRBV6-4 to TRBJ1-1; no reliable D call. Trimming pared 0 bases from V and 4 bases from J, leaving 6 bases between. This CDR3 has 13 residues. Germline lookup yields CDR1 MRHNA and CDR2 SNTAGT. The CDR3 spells CASSDSEGTEAFF. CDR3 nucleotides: TGTGCCAGCAGTGACTCGGAGGGCACTGAAGCTTTCTTT.

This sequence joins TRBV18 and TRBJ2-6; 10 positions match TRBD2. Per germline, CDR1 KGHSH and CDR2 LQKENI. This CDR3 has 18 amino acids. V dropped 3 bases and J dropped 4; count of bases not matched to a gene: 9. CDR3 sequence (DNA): TGTGCCAGCTCACCCGCCCCTAGCGGGAGAGCCGGGGCCAACGTCCTGACTTTC. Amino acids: CASSPAPSGRAGANVLTF.

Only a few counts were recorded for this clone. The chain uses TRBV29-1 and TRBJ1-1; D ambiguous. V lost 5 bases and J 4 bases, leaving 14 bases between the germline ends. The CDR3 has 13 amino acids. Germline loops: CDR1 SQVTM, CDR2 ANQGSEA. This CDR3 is CSVRIALTTEAFF. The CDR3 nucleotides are TGCAGCGTTCGAATTGCATTGACCACTGAAGCTTTCTTT. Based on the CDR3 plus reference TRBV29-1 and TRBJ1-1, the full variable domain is SAVISQKPSRDICQRGTSLTIQCQVDSQVTMMFWYRQQPGQSLTLIATANQGSEATYESGFVIDKFPISRPNLTFSTLTVSNMSPEDSSIYLCSVRIALTTEAFFGQGTRLTVV.

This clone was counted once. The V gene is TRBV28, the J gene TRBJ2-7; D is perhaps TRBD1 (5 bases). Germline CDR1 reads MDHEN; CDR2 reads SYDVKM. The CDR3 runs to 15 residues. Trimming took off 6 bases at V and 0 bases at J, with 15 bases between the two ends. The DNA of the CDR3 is TGTGCCAGCAGCCCTAAACAGGCCTACTCCTACGAGCAGTACTTC. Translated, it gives CASSPKQAYSYEQYF.

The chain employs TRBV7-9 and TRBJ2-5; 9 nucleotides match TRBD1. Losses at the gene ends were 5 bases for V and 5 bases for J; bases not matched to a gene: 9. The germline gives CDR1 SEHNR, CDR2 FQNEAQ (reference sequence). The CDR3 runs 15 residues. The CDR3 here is CASSAPTGGGETQYF. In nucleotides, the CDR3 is TGTGCCAGCAGCGCCCCTACAGGGGGCGGCGAGACCCAGTACTTC.